The 27 T cell receptor beta chains reported below all come from one sample, sequenced in a study of blood T cells in healthy people across ages. Together with a sample-barcoded 5' primer, a J-beta primer mix was included in a second PCR lasting roughly 6 to 12 cycles. One entry per CDR3 protein, called by TCRdb with MiXCR from the 5' RACE reads. This table has around 1,800,000 distinct CDR3 sequences, about 39% appearing once. Material for sequencing was blood. These receptors all come from a human donor in good health.

The chain couples TRBV4-3 to TRBJ2-3; D gene uncertain. V lost 2 bases and J lost 2, with 11 bases in between. The CDR3 runs to 15 residues. The V gene's germline CDR1 is LGHNA and CDR2 YSLEER. CDR3 in DNA: TGCGCCAGCAGCCAATCCTCTCTACTCACAGATACGCAGTATTTT. This translates into CASSQSSLLTDTQYF.

This clonotype was observed a handful of times. The rearrangement uses TRBV4-3 and TRBJ2-7; TRBD2 matches 11 bases. Germline values: CDR1 LGHNA, CDR2 YSLEER. The CDR3 is made up of 19 amino acids. Trimming removed 0 bases from V and 6 bases from J; junction bases left unmatched: 16. CDR3 bases: TGCGCCAGCAGCCAAGATCAATGGGTAGCGGGGGGGCCGGGGTGCGAGCAGTACTTC. Its protein product is CASSQDQWVAGGPGCEQYF.

The rearrangement uses TRBV4-1 and TRBJ1-2, with a tentative D call TRBD1 (5 bases). V gave up 1 base and J gave up 7 bases, with 16 bases separating them. Germline values: CDR1 MGHRA, CDR2 YSYEKL. The CDR3 extends over 15 amino acids. This CDR3 reads CASSQVSRGRGGYTF. As DNA, the CDR3 is TGCGCCAGCAGCCAAGTGTCAAGGGGCCGGGGTGGCTACACCTTC.

The sample holds a few counts of this clonotype. The V gene is TRBV29-1, the J gene TRBJ2-3; TRBD2 agrees at 11 bases. Losses at the gene ends were 4 bases for V and 6 bases for J; bases not matched to a gene: 12. This CDR3 spans 16 amino acids. Germline CDR1 and CDR2: SQVTM and ANQGSEA. Here the CDR3 DNA reads TGCAGCGTTGGGGGTGGTAGCGGGGGGGCCTTGGATACGCAGTATTTT. Translating it yields CSVGGGSGGALDTQYF.

The chain employs TRBV6-5 and TRBJ2-3; perhaps TRBD2 as D (6 bases). The V end was cut by 8 bases, the J end by 3 bases, with 18 bases between. Germline V lookup: CDR1 MNHEY, CDR2 SVGAGI. The CDR3 totals 15 residues. CDR3 region: CASSPQWAGTDTQYF. DNA of the CDR3: TGTGCCAGCTCCCCTCAGTGGGCGGGAACAGATACGCAGTATTTT.

The chain joins TRBV12-3 or TRBV12-4 to TRBJ2-4; the D is unclear. Trimming left V 4 bases short and J 0 bases short, with 16 bases between. The CDR3 runs 17 residues. CDR3 nucleotide sequence: TGTGCCAGCAGTTCGGGCTCTTTGTCCCTAGCCAAAAACATTCAGTACTTC. This sequence encodes CASSSGSLSLAKNIQYF.

This clonotype has more than one count but fewer than ten. This chain links TRBV4-2 with TRBJ2-1, with 8 nucleotides matching TRBD2. The trim removed 4 bases at V and 5 bases at J, leaving 7 bases unmatched. Germline V lookup: CDR1 LGHNA, CDR2 YNFKEQ. The CDR3 has 15 amino acids. Here the CDR3 reads CASSPGGRTNNEQFF. For the CDR3, the DNA is TGTGCCAGCAGCCCGGGGGGGCGAACGAACAATGAGCAGTTCTTC.

The chain employs TRBV6-5 and TRBJ2-7; 9 positions match TRBD2. CDR1 is MNHEY, CDR2 SVGAGI, per germline. The ends lost 2 bases at V and 1 base at J; junction bases unmatched: 3. This CDR3 is built from 15 residues. Here the CDR3 reads CASSYNSGRSYEQYF. CDR3 nucleotides: TGTGCCAGCAGTTACAACAGCGGGAGGTCCTACGAGCAGTACTTC.

V and J are TRBV2 and TRBJ1-1; no clear D gene. This CDR3 contains 13 residues. Per germline, CDR1 SNHLY and CDR2 FYNNEI. V was shortened by 0 bases and J by 5 bases, with 7 bases between the two germline ends. CDR3 in amino acids: CASSEAAGTEAFF. The CDR3 nucleotides are TGTGCCAGCAGTGAAGCGGCTGGGACTGAAGCTTTCTTT.

CDR3 loop: CASHDRVHEQYF. Here the CDR3 DNA reads TGTGCCAGCCATGACAGGGTCCACGAGCAGTACTTC. The rearrangement uses TRBV28 and TRBJ2-7, with 7 bases fitting TRBD1. This CDR3 is built from 12 residues. V was clipped by 8 bases and J by 5 bases; unmatched bases: 6. In germline, CDR1 is MDHEN, CDR2 SYDVKM.

This chain connects TRBV2 to TRBJ2-7; the D is unclear. Germline V CDR1 and CDR2: SNHLY, FYNNEI. This CDR3 spans 15 amino acids. V lost 8 bases, J lost 6 bases, and 23 bases lay in between. The CDR3 DNA sequence: TGTGCCAGCCGCCTAGGACCACCCCATCCCTGCGAGCAGTACTTC. It codes for CASRLGPPHPCEQYF.

The chain has TRBV6-2 or TRBV6-3 and TRBJ1-5, with D perhaps TRBD1 (5 bases). The CDR3 has 14 amino acids. Germline CDR1 and CDR2: MNHEY and SVGEGT. V lost 6 bases to trimming and J lost 9 bases, with 18 bases between them. The CDR3 reads CASSPGHGVWPQHF. The CDR3, as DNA: TGTGCCAGCAGCCCCGGACACGGGGTTTGGCCCCAGCATTTT.

This clonotype was seen a handful of times. The V call is TRBV20-1, the J call TRBJ2-5; D assignment may be TRBD1 or TRBD2 (5 bases each). The germline V and J ends were trimmed by 5 bases and 3 bases, with 19 bases remaining between them. CDR1 is DFQATT and CDR2 is SNEGSKA in the germline V gene (reference sequence). The CDR3 contains 15 residues. CDR3 in amino acids: CSAVDGADGEETQYF. The CDR3 region has the DNA TGCAGTGCTGTTGATGGGGCGGACGGGGAAGAGACCCAGTACTTC.

This chain links TRBV6-6 with TRBJ1-2; D gene ambiguous. V gave up 5 bases and J gave up 3 bases, with 10 bases separating them. The CDR3 has 13 amino acids. The germline CDR1 and CDR2 sequences are MNHNY and SVGAGI (reference sequence). The CDR3 here is CASSPRWDYGYTF. CDR3 bases: TGTGCCAGCAGTCCGAGGTGGGACTATGGCTACACCTTC.

This chain joins TRBV5-8 and TRBJ2-3; D is possibly TRBD2 (6 bases). CDR1 and CDR2 from the germline V gene are SGHTS and YDEGEE. Trimming removed 0 bases from V and 5 bases from J, with 16 bases in between. This CDR3 region has 16 residues. CDR3 bases: TGTGCCAGCAGCTTGGTAGACCGCCTCGGGGGAGATACGCAGTATTTT. This translates into CASSLVDRLGGDTQYF.

The rearrangement links TRBV5-6 to TRBJ2-1; TRBD2 matches at 10 bases. Trimming took 3 bases from V and 9 from J; bases not matched to a gene: 15. Germline V gives CDR1 SGHDT, CDR2 YYEEEE. This CDR3 is built from 17 residues. CDR3 in DNA: TGTGCCAGCAGCTCACCCGCGCTACTAGCGGGGTCGGTTGAGCAGTTCTTC. Translation gives CASSSPALLAGSVEQFF.

CDR3 loop: CASSHTGASRNTEAFF. CDR3 nucleotide sequence: TGTGCCAGCAGTCATACCGGAGCCTCCCGGAACACTGAAGCTTTCTTT. The rearrangement links TRBV6-5 to TRBJ1-1; no clear D. This CDR3 region has 16 residues. Germline-derived CDR1 and CDR2 are MNHEY and SVGAGI. V was clipped by 5 bases and J by 1 base, with 17 bases between them.

The genes are TRBV15 and TRBJ2-3; no firm D call. Germline V gene sequence: CDR1 LNHNV, CDR2 YYDKDF (reference sequence). The length of the CDR3 is 17 residues. Trimming pared 0 bases from V and 0 bases from J, leaving 13 bases between. The CDR3 reads CATSRDPWEASTDTQYF. CDR3 in DNA: TGTGCCACCAGCAGAGATCCATGGGAAGCTAGCACAGATACGCAGTATTTT. The full variable domain, with the rest looked up from reference TRBV15 and TRBJ2-3, is DAMVIQNPRYQVTQFGKPVTLSCSQTLNHNVMYWYQQKSSQAPKLLFHYYDKDFNNEADTPDNFQSRRPNTSFCFLDIRSPGLGDTAMYLCATSRDPWEASTDTQYFGPGTRLTVL.

This chain connects TRBV19 to TRBJ2-2; no reliable D call. The germline V gene encodes CDR1 LNHDA and CDR2 SQIVND (reference sequence). The CDR3 sequence is 16 residues long. Trimming removed 5 bases at V and 0 bases at J, with 13 bases between. CDR3 sequence reads: CASSDLRLANTGELFF. The CDR3 coding sequence is TGTGCCAGTAGTGACCTGAGGCTAGCGAACACCGGGGAGCTGTTTTTT.

The V gene is TRBV4-2, the J gene TRBJ2-3; weak D call: TRBD2 (6 bases). Germline V gives CDR1 LGHNA, CDR2 YNFKEQ. Trimming pared 0 bases from V and 6 bases from J, leaving 13 bases between. This CDR3 region has 15 residues. The DNA for the CDR3 is TGTGCCAGCAGCCAAGAGGAGGGTCGAGAGGATACGCAGTATTTT. Its translation is CASSQEEGREDTQYF.

There are many counts of this clonotype. The J gene is TRBJ2-6, the V gene TRBV4-3, with D perhaps matching TRBD1 (5 bases). Deletions cut 0 bases from V and 2 bases from J, with 11 bases between. CDR1 is LGHNA, CDR2 YSLEER, per germline. This CDR3 comprises 17 residues. CDR3 sequence (DNA): TGCGCCAGCAGCCAAGATAGGGGAAGCGCTGGGGCCAACGTCCTGACTTTC. This translates into CASSQDRGSAGANVLTF.

The V and J genes are TRBV7-9 and TRBJ1-2, with D hard to call. Per germline, CDR1 SEHNR and CDR2 FQNEAQ (reference sequence). V was pared by 3 bases and J by 8 bases, with 10 bases between. The CDR3 is made up of 12 amino acids. In nucleotides, the CDR3 is TGTGCCAGCAGCTTGGAACCGGGGGGCTACACCTTC. The encoded protein is CASSLEPGGYTF.

This clonotype has only a few counts. The J gene is TRBJ1-2, the V gene TRBV28; D is unclear. Germline assignment: CDR1 MDHEN and CDR2 SYDVKM. CDR3 length equals 13 residues. V gave up 3 bases and J gave up 3 bases, with 8 bases separating them. The CDR3 DNA is TGTGCCAGCAGTTTTGAAACAGACTATGGCTACACCTTC. It yields the protein CASSFETDYGYTF.

This clonotype was counted only a few times. The chain employs TRBV7-2 and TRBJ1-5, with D unclear. The CDR3 runs to 14 residues. The germline CDR1 and CDR2 sequences are SGHTA and FQGNSA. V gave up 1 base and J gave up 8 bases, with 12 bases separating them. CDR3: CASSLGPDGEPQHF. The CDR3 nucleotides read TGTGCCAGCAGCTTAGGGCCAGACGGGGAGCCCCAGCATTTT.

This chain connects TRBV29-1 to TRBJ1-4; perhaps TRBD1 as D (6 bases). This CDR3 is 13 amino acids long. Germline V CDR1 and CDR2: SQVTM, ANQGSEA. Trimming removed 2 bases from V and 8 bases from J, with 12 bases in between. In DNA form, the CDR3 reads TGCAGCGTTGAATATTCAGGGGTAGAAAAACTGTTTTTT. Its translation: CSVEYSGVEKLFF.

This chain uses TRBV4-3 with TRBJ2-7; D gene unclear. Trimming stripped 3 bases from V and 3 bases from J, with 15 bases between. From germline, CDR1 is LGHNA and CDR2 YSLEER. This CDR3 has 15 residues. CDR3 amino acids: CASSQDRLFGYEQYF. CDR3 bases: TGCGCCAGCAGCCAGGACCGGCTTTTCGGCTACGAGCAGTACTTC.

Only a few counts were recorded for this clonotype. This rearrangement joins TRBV29-1 to TRBJ2-3; D not certain. Per germline, CDR1 SQVTM and CDR2 ANQGSEA. The CDR3 is 12 amino acids. Trimming pared 6 bases from V and 5 bases from J, leaving 12 bases between. CDR3 residues: CSVEPLLDTQYF. The CDR3 nucleotides are TGCAGCGTCGAGCCTTTGTTAGATACGCAGTATTTT.